These 27 T cell receptor beta chains were sequenced from one sample in a study of T cell responses to AZD1222 COVID-19 vaccine. Only in-frame clones appear in the TCRdb table, and some are missing; sequencing was by immunoSEQ multiplex PCR. Of some 130,000 clones listed, around 92% were seen once; the top ten hold roughly 3.5%. The source was peripheral blood, collected 28 days after the second AZD1222 dose. Receptor source: an adult who received the AZD1222 COVID-19 vaccine.

This chain links TRBV28 with TRBJ1-1, with TRBD1 matching over 10 bases. Germline CDR1 is MDHEN and CDR2 is SYDVKM. CDR3 length: 13 amino acids. V lost 4 bases, J lost 11 bases, and 7 bases stayed unmatched. In nucleotides, the CDR3 is TGTGCCAGCAGTTCCGCCGGGACAGGGGTGGCTTTCTTT. Its protein product is CASSSAGTGVAFF.

The table lists this clone with a count of one. The chain combines TRBV19 with TRBJ2-1; 7 bases align to TRBD1. The trim removed 1 base at V and 3 bases at J, leaving 3 bases unmatched. CDR1 is LNHDA, CDR2 SQIVND, per germline (reference sequence). This CDR3 is 15 amino acids long. CDR3 nucleotide sequence: TGTGCCAGTAGTATAGGACAGGGAGTCTACAATGAGCAGTTCTTC. Protein: CASSIGQGVYNEQFF.

The chain carries TRBV29-1 and TRBJ1-4, with 8 bases lining up with TRBD1. J was trimmed by 6 bases and V by 7 bases; bases with no gene match: 10. From germline, CDR1 is SQVTM and CDR2 ANQGSEA. The CDR3 loop spans 14 amino acids. Written as DNA, the CDR3 is TGCAGCGCTCGCGAAACAGGGGGACATGAAAAACTGTTTTTT. Its protein product is CSARETGGHEKLFF. Complete variable domain (other parts from reference TRBV29-1 and TRBJ1-4): SAVISQKPSRDICQRGTSLTIQCQVDSQVTMMFWYRQQPGQSLTLIATANQGSEATYESGFVIDKFPISRPNLTFSTLTVSNMSPEDSSIYLCSARETGGHEKLFFGSGTQLSVL.

There are a few counts of this clone. The V call is TRBV27, the J call TRBJ1-1; TRBD1 is a possible D gene (5 bases). CDR3 length: 20 residues. The V gene's germline CDR1 is MNHEY and CDR2 SMNVEV (reference sequence). Deletions cut 0 bases from V and 0 bases from J, with 23 bases between. The CDR3 spells CASSLSGFEGRSTLNTEAFF. The CDR3 region has the DNA TGTGCCAGCAGTTTATCCGGATTCGAGGGGCGGTCCACGTTGAACACTGAAGCTTTCTTT.

This chain connects TRBV28 to TRBJ2-7; tentative D call: TRBD2 (7 bases). The V and J ends lost 6 bases and 2 bases respectively, with 14 bases between them. Germline V gene lookup returns CDR1 MDHEN and CDR2 SYDVKM. The CDR3 spans 14 residues. In nucleotides, the CDR3 is TGTGCCAGCAGGGAATGGGGGGGCCCCTACGAGCAGTACTTC. Translating gives CASREWGGPYEQYF. Combining the CDR3 with reference TRBV28 and TRBJ2-7 gives the whole variable domain DVKVTQSSRYLVKRTGEKVFLECVQDMDHENMFWYRQDPGLGLRLIYFSYDVKMKEKGDIPEGYSVSREKKERFSLILESASTNQTSMYLCASREWGGPYEQYFGPGTRLTVT.

The chain carries TRBV19 and TRBJ2-7; the match to TRBD2 covers 11 bases. In germline, CDR1 is LNHDA, CDR2 SQIVND (reference sequence). V shed 5 bases, J shed 3 bases, and the junction held 3 bases outside the gene matches. The CDR3 spans 14 residues. The CDR3 nucleotides read TGTGCCAGTAGTCCTAGCGGGAGGTACTACGAGCAGTACTTC. Encoded protein: CASSPSGRYYEQYF.

This clone has more than one count but fewer than ten. The chain is built from TRBV24-1 and TRBJ1-2; D remains unclear. Germline V gives CDR1 KGHDR, CDR2 SFDVKD. This CDR3 has 14 amino acids. V lost 1 base and J lost 1, with 6 bases in between. The CDR3 is CATSDFDFNYGYTF. CDR3 DNA sequence: TGTGCCACCAGTGATTTCGACTTTAACTATGGCTACACCTTC.

V gene TRBV20-1 combines with J gene TRBJ1-4; D is unresolved. V was cut by 3 bases and J by 2 bases, with 7 bases left in between. Germline CDR1 reads DFQATT; CDR2 reads SNEGSKA (reference sequence). The CDR3 loop spans 13 amino acids. CDR3 loop: CSASKQTNEKLFF. CDR3 bases: TGCAGTGCTAGTAAGCAGACTAATGAAAAACTGTTTTTT.

This chain links TRBV27 with TRBJ1-6, with TRBD1 identical over 10 bases. The CDR3 is 19 residues long. Trimming at V came to 2 bases and at J to 0 bases, leaving 7 bases not matched to a gene. The germline V gene has CDR1 MNHEY and CDR2 SMNVEV (reference sequence). The CDR3 region is CASSLGGQGPSSYNSPLHF. The CDR3 nucleotides read TGTGCCAGCAGTTTAGGGGGACAGGGGCCAAGCTCCTATAATTCACCCCTCCACTTT.

The rearrangement joins TRBV11-2 to TRBJ1-2, with D maybe TRBD1 (5 bases). The germline V gene encodes CDR1 SGHAT and CDR2 FQNNGV. The CDR3 is 15 amino acids. With 0 bases removed from V and 8 bases from J, the gap between germline ends came to 16 bases. The CDR3 DNA sequence: TGTGCCAGCAGCTTAGATCGCGCAGGGCCGCGGGGCTACACCTTC. Its translation: CASSLDRAGPRGYTF.

V usage is TRBV7-2 and J usage is TRBJ2-1; 10 bases are a match to TRBD2. J lost 6 bases, V lost 2 bases, and 10 bases had no gene match. The germline V gene has CDR1 SGHTA and CDR2 FQGNSA. The CDR3 is made up of 17 amino acids. The CDR3 sequence: CASSLSPTSGNGNEQFF. The CDR3, as DNA: TGTGCCAGCAGCTTAAGCCCTACTAGCGGGAATGGCAATGAGCAGTTCTTC.

The V and J genes are TRBV9 and TRBJ2-7; D is ambiguous. Germline V CDR1 and CDR2: SGDLS, YYNGEE. CDR3 length: 14 amino acids. Between the trimmed V and J ends, which lost 4 bases and 3 bases, there was a span of 14 bases. DNA for the CDR3: TGTGCCAGCAGCTTCCGCTCCGAAGACTACGAGCAGTACTTC. It translates to CASSFRSEDYEQYF. The variable domain in full, with the rest retrieved from reference TRBV9 and TRBJ2-7, is DSGVTQTPKHLITATGQRVTLRCSPRSGDLSVYWYQQSLDQGLQFLIQYYNGEERAKGNILERFSAQQFPDLHSELNLSSLELGDSALYFCASSFRSEDYEQYFGPGTRLTVT.

This clone showed up just a few times. The J gene is TRBJ1-6, the V gene TRBV6-1; 8 bases agree with TRBD1. The germline V gene has CDR1 MNHNS and CDR2 SASEGT. CDR3 length: 18 residues. V shed 4 bases and J 9 bases; nucleotides not matched to a gene: 17. CDR3 in amino acids: CASSGPGQVLSPSSPLHF. The CDR3 DNA follows: TGTGCCAGCAGTGGACCGGGACAGGTACTTTCGCCGAGTTCACCCCTCCACTTT.

The chain combines TRBV19 with TRBJ1-5; 8 bases match TRBD1. The CDR3 length is 16 residues. Looked up from germline, CDR1 is LNHDA and CDR2 is SQIVND (reference sequence). The J segment lost 5 bases and the V segment lost 5 bases, leaving 11 bases of the junction unmatched. The CDR3 is CASSAGPGGWDQPQHF. The CDR3, as DNA: TGTGCCAGTAGTGCTGGTCCAGGGGGCTGGGATCAGCCCCAGCATTTT.

The genes are TRBV27 and TRBJ1-5; D gene uncertain. There are 13 residues in the CDR3. V lost 5 bases and J 5 bases, leaving 10 bases between the germline ends. Germline V gene sequence: CDR1 MNHEY, CDR2 SMNVEV (reference sequence). The CDR3 nucleotides are TGTGCCAGCAGTCATGATGGCGATCAGCCCCAGCATTTT. Translated, it gives CASSHDGDQPQHF.

The chain recombines TRBV9 with TRBJ1-3; 7 bases line up with TRBD1. J was trimmed by 4 bases and V by 4 bases; bases with no gene match: 17. The CDR3 is 18 amino acids. Germline lookup yields CDR1 SGDLS and CDR2 YYNGEE. The CDR3 DNA reads as TGTGCCAGCAGCCTCCGGGACAGTCCTCATCGCCTCGGAAACACCATATATTTT. This translates into CASSLRDSPHRLGNTIYF.

The chain joins TRBV6-2 or TRBV6-3 to TRBJ2-7; D uncertain. Between the trimmed V and J ends, which lost 0 bases and 0 bases, there was a span of 15 bases. The CDR3 sequence is 17 residues long. Germline V gene data show CDR1 as MNHEY and CDR2 as SVGEGT. The CDR3 sequence is CASSYSSIGTTSYEQYF. In DNA form, the CDR3 reads TGTGCCAGCAGTTACTCGAGCATCGGAACAACCTCCTACGAGCAGTACTTC.

The chain is built from TRBV6-5 and TRBJ2-7, with D maybe TRBD1 (5 bases). Between the trimmed V and J ends, which lost 7 bases and 12 bases, there was a span of 22 bases. CDR1 is MNHEY, CDR2 SVGAGI, per germline. The CDR3 totals 13 residues. The CDR3 coding sequence is TGTGCCAGCATCACCCACAAAGGGGTTAGGCCGTACTTC. Amino acids: CASITHKGVRPYF.

J is TRBJ2-6 and V is TRBV30, with 9 bases fitting TRBD1. The CDR3 has 16 residues. The trim removed 4 bases at V and 0 bases at J, leaving 4 bases unmatched. Looked up from germline, CDR1 is GTSNPN and CDR2 is SVGIG (reference sequence). The CDR3 DNA reads TGTGCCTGGACACAGGGGGCCCTCTCTGGGGCCAACGTCCTGACTTTC. Translating it yields CAWTQGALSGANVLTF.

This sequence joins TRBV19 and TRBJ1-1; 10 positions match TRBD1. V shed 4 bases and J 4 bases; nucleotides not matched to a gene: 9. CDR1 LNHDA and CDR2 SQIVND come from the germline V gene (reference sequence). There are 16 residues in the CDR3. CDR3 sequence reads: CASSRRDRGLSTEAFF. In DNA, the CDR3 is TGTGCCAGTAGTAGACGGGACAGGGGCTTGAGCACTGAAGCTTTCTTT.

This chain links TRBV20-1 with TRBJ2-1; no clear D gene. V shed 5 bases and J shed 10 bases, with 12 bases lying between them. This CDR3 is 11 amino acids long. Looked up from germline, CDR1 is DFQATT and CDR2 is SNEGSKA (reference sequence). The CDR3 DNA sequence: TGCAGTGCTCCTGATGTGGGGGAGCAGTTCTTC. Its translation: CSAPDVGEQFF.

The chain joins TRBV6-6 to TRBJ1-1, with 8 bases identical to TRBD1. J lost 4 bases, V lost 5 bases, and 9 bases had no gene match. The V gene's germline CDR1 is MNHNY and CDR2 SVGAGI (reference sequence). CDR3 size: 15 residues. CDR3 DNA sequence: TGTGCCAGCAGTCCCACGGGACAGGAGGCCACTGAAGCTTTCTTT. Protein product: CASSPTGQEATEAFF.

The V and J genes are TRBV4-3 and TRBJ2-7, with D unresolved. CDR3 length: 16 amino acids. The germline V gene has CDR1 LGHNA and CDR2 YSLEER. With 3 bases removed from V and 0 bases from J, the gap between germline ends came to 15 bases. The DNA for the CDR3 is TGCGCCAGCAGCCACCAATTGGGGAATCCCTCCTACGAGCAGTACTTC. The encoded protein is CASSHQLGNPSYEQYF.

The rearrangement links TRBV3-1 (or the pseudogene TRBV3-2) to TRBJ2-1, with D maybe TRBD2 (6 bases). CDR1 and CDR2 (germline): LGHDT, YNNKEL (reference sequence). There are 18 residues in the CDR3. The V gene lost 0 bases and the J gene lost 1 base, with 16 bases spanning the gap. The CDR3 region is CASSQDPSEVRSYNEQFF. CDR3 sequence (DNA): TGTGCCAGCAGCCAAGATCCTAGCGAGGTTCGTTCCTACAATGAGCAGTTCTTC.

The chain recombines TRBV28 with TRBJ2-3; D perhaps matches TRBD1 (5 bases). Trimming removed 6 bases at V and 5 bases at J, with 9 bases between. The CDR3 is made up of 12 amino acids. Per germline, CDR1 MDHEN and CDR2 SYDVKM. CDR3 DNA: TGTGCCAGCAGGGACAACTTAGATACGCAGTATTTT. Amino acids: CASRDNLDTQYF.

The gene calls are TRBV7-2 and TRBJ1-2; 7 nucleotides agree with TRBD1. V shed 4 bases, J shed 4 bases, and the junction held 6 bases outside the gene matches. The CDR3 loop spans 14 amino acids. Germline loops: CDR1 SGHTA, CDR2 FQGNSA. The CDR3 nucleotides read TGTGCCAGCAGCTCCTCAGGGGGGAGCTATGGCTACACCTTC. Amino acid sequence: CASSSSGGSYGYTF.

This chain uses TRBV27 with TRBJ2-3; D may be TRBD1 or TRBD2 (5 bases each). The CDR3 contains 17 residues. Trimming took 6 bases from V and 2 from J, leaving 21 bases between them. In germline, CDR1 is MNHEY, CDR2 SMNVEV (reference sequence). CDR3 in DNA: TGTGCCAGCAGGGATCCAACTAGGGGTTTATACACAGATACGCAGTATTTT. Translating it yields CASRDPTRGLYTDTQYF.